Listed here are 17 T cell receptor beta chains from one sample, sequenced in a study of neurological immune-mediated disorders (dated by TCRdb to between 2018 and 2021). The library relied on 5' RACE. The data were produced on an Illumina HiSeq 2500. TCRdb took the public reads, trimmed them with fastp at Q25, ran MiXCR for clone calling and kept in-frame beta chains. Each entry merges the rows of one CDR3 protein and shows their most common DNA and genes. The sample table lists more than 70,000 distinct CDR3 sequences, 10% of them with a count of one. The ten largest clones capture around 1.8% of the sample. Specimen: PBMCs. These receptors were obtained from a man in his forties in good health.

Details on this clonotype: Because the CDR3 is missing its conserved closing phenylalanine or tryptophan, this is likely a read error. The rearrangement links TRBV6-1 to TRBJ2-1; possibly TRBD2 for D (6 bases). The length of the CDR3 is 12 residues. The germline V gene has CDR1 MNHNS and CDR2 SASEGT. The V end lost 8 bases, the J end lost 5 bases, and 10 bases lay between the germline ends. CDR3 DNA: TGTGCCAGCGGGGGGATACACAATGAGCAGTTCCTC. Its translation: CASGGIHNEQFL.

This clonotype has a count of ten or more. The chain couples TRBV20-1 to TRBJ2-7; 9 nucleotides match TRBD2. V was clipped by 3 bases and J by 3 bases; unmatched bases: 6. This CDR3 is 14 amino acids long. The germline gives CDR1 DFQATT, CDR2 SNEGSKA (reference sequence). The CDR3 here is CSASGGSGSYEQYF. The CDR3 DNA follows: TGCAGTGCTAGTGGTGGTAGCGGGAGCTACGAGCAGTACTTC.

This clonotype was counted ten times or more. The J gene is TRBJ1-2, the V gene TRBV7-9; TRBD1 matches at 7 bases. The CDR3 spans 15 residues. Unmatched junction bases numbered 14, after V lost 5 bases and J lost 8 bases. CDR1 and CDR2 (germline): SEHNR, FQNEAQ (reference sequence). The CDR3, as DNA: TGTGCCAGCAGCCCCCTCGACAGGGTTCATAGGGGCTACACCTTC. Its protein is CASSPLDRVHRGYTF.

At least ten counts were recorded for this clonotype. This chain links TRBV7-9 with TRBJ2-7, with 9 positions matching TRBD1. Trimming at V came to 1 base and at J to 2 bases, leaving 3 bases not matched to a gene. Germline V gene sequence: CDR1 SEHNR, CDR2 FQNEAQ (reference sequence). The CDR3 has 15 residues. The CDR3 sequence is CASSLGDRAAYEQYF. In DNA form, the CDR3 reads TGTGCCAGCAGCTTAGGGGACAGGGCTGCCTACGAGCAGTACTTC.

There are many counts of this clonotype. V gene TRBV6-1 combines with J gene TRBJ2-2; D is perhaps TRBD1 (6 bases). V lost 5 bases and J 6 bases, leaving 16 bases between the germline ends. The CDR3 sequence is 15 residues long. Germline V gene lookup returns CDR1 MNHNS and CDR2 SASEGT. The CDR3 loop reads CASSYRYRESGELFF. The CDR3 DNA reads TGTGCCAGCAGTTATCGTTACAGGGAATCCGGGGAGCTGTTTTTT.

This clonotype was seen ten or more times. The V gene is TRBV28, the J gene TRBJ2-5; 7 nucleotides match TRBD2. The CDR3 spans 15 residues. V was clipped by 4 bases and J by 2 bases; unmatched bases: 7. Per germline, CDR1 MDHEN and CDR2 SYDVKM. CDR3 region: CASSSGLAEQETQYF. Written as DNA, the CDR3 is TGTGCCAGCAGTTCCGGGCTAGCGGAACAAGAGACCCAGTACTTC.

The table lists this clonotype with many counts. The chain uses TRBV7-9 and TRBJ2-7; TRBD1 matches 8 bases. V shed 3 bases and J 2 bases; nucleotides not matched to a gene: 6. CDR3 length equals 15 residues. Per germline, CDR1 SEHNR and CDR2 FQNEAQ (reference sequence). The CDR3 sequence is CASSLGAGGPYEQYF. As DNA, the CDR3 is TGTGCCAGCAGCTTGGGGGCAGGGGGCCCCTACGAGCAGTACTTC.

Many counts were recorded for this clonotype. J is TRBJ2-2 and V is TRBV18, with TRBD1 matching 7 bases. Looked up from germline, CDR1 is KGHSH and CDR2 is LQKENI. The CDR3 covers 15 residues. The V segment lost 6 bases and the J segment 2 bases; nucleotides outside the gene matches: 6. CDR3 bases: TGTGCCAGCTCCAAGGGGGCGCGCAACACCGGGGAGCTGTTTTTT. It encodes CASSKGARNTGELFF.

This clonotype was seen repeatedly, ten times or more. The rearrangement uses TRBV7-6 and TRBJ2-3, with no clear D. V lost 5 bases and J 2 bases, leaving 11 bases between the germline ends. Looked up from germline, CDR1 is SGHVS and CDR2 is FNYEAQ. CDR3 length: 14 amino acids. The CDR3 sequence: CASSPAPYTDTQYF. In nucleotides, the CDR3 is TGTGCCAGCAGCCCCGCACCGTACACAGATACGCAGTATTTT.

This chain joins TRBV7-2 and TRBJ2-2; a possible D gene is TRBD2 (6 bases). Germline V gene sequence: CDR1 SGHTA, CDR2 FQGNSA. The CDR3 covers 15 residues. Trimming cost V 1 base and J 1 base, with 7 bases left between them. The CDR3 here is CASSLEGLNTGELFF. CDR3 DNA: TGTGCCAGCAGCTTAGAGGGACTGAACACCGGGGAGCTGTTTTTT.

Ten or more counts support this clonotype. This chain connects TRBV7-9 to TRBJ1-1; D may be TRBD1 (5 bases). The V gene's germline CDR1 is SEHNR and CDR2 FQNEAQ (reference sequence). Trimming cost V 2 bases and J 3 bases, with 7 bases left between them. The CDR3 runs 13 residues. The CDR3 DNA follows: TGTGCCAGCAGCTTAAGGGGAGACACTGAAGCTTTCTTT. Translation gives CASSLRGDTEAFF.

This clonotype was counted at least ten times. The rearrangement joins TRBV7-2 to TRBJ1-5; D is perhaps TRBD1 (5 bases). Germline V CDR1 and CDR2: SGHTA, FQGNSA. V shed 1 base and J shed 9 bases, with 10 bases lying between them. CDR3 length equals 13 residues. Here the CDR3 reads CASSLDTRGPQHF. For the CDR3, the DNA is TGTGCCAGCAGCTTAGATACGAGGGGGCCCCAGCATTTT.

This clonotype was counted a few times. The chain couples TRBV28 to TRBJ2-1; 9 positions match TRBD1. Germline loops: CDR1 MDHEN, CDR2 SYDVKM. The trim removed 5 bases at V and 4 bases at J, leaving 6 bases unmatched. This CDR3 comprises 15 residues. CDR3 region: CASSKTGGRYNEQFF. CDR3 sequence (DNA): TGTGCCAGCAGTAAGACAGGGGGTAGATACAATGAGCAGTTCTTC.

This clonotype appeared many times. The chain couples TRBV12-3 or TRBV12-4 to TRBJ2-7, with no clear D. Trimming removed 8 bases at V and 5 bases at J, with 19 bases between. The CDR3 is 14 amino acids. The DNA of the CDR3 is TGTGCCAGCCCACAAGAGAGTCGACCCCACGAGCAGTACTTC. This encodes CASPQESRPHEQYF.

This clonotype has at least ten counts. V usage is TRBV5-5 and J usage is TRBJ2-7; possible D gene TRBD2, 5 bases. V shed 4 bases and J shed 4 bases, with 6 bases lying between them. This CDR3 has 11 residues. Germline CDR1 and CDR2: SGHKS and YYEKEE (reference sequence). This chain's CDR3 is CASSRTYEQYF. CDR3 in DNA: TGTGCCAGCAGCCGGACTTACGAGCAGTACTTC.

In this sample, this clonotype turned up a few times. V and J are TRBV7-2 and TRBJ1-5; TRBD1 is a possible D gene (6 bases). The CDR3 runs to 15 residues. The V gene lost 3 bases and the J gene lost 3 bases, with 12 bases spanning the gap. Germline lookup yields CDR1 SGHTA and CDR2 FQGNSA. Here the CDR3 DNA reads TGTGCCAGCAGCTTCCTCTACAGGGACAATCAGCCCCAGCATTTT. The encoded protein is CASSFLYRDNQPQHF. Based on the CDR3 plus reference TRBV7-2 and TRBJ1-5, the full variable domain is GAGVSQSPSNKVTEKGKDVELRCDPISGHTALYWYRQSLGQGLEFLIYFQGNSAPDKSGLPSDRFSAERTGGSVSTLTIQRTQQEDSAVYLCASSFLYRDNQPQHFGDGTRLSIL.

The genes are TRBV29-1 and TRBJ2-3, with a tentative D call TRBD2 (6 bases). The CDR3 length is 14 residues. V was trimmed by 4 bases and J by 2 bases, leaving 13 bases between them. The germline V gene encodes CDR1 SQVTM and CDR2 ANQGSEA. As DNA, the CDR3 is TGCAGCGTTGGGACTATCCGAAACACAGATACGCAGTATTTT. Encoded protein: CSVGTIRNTDTQYF.